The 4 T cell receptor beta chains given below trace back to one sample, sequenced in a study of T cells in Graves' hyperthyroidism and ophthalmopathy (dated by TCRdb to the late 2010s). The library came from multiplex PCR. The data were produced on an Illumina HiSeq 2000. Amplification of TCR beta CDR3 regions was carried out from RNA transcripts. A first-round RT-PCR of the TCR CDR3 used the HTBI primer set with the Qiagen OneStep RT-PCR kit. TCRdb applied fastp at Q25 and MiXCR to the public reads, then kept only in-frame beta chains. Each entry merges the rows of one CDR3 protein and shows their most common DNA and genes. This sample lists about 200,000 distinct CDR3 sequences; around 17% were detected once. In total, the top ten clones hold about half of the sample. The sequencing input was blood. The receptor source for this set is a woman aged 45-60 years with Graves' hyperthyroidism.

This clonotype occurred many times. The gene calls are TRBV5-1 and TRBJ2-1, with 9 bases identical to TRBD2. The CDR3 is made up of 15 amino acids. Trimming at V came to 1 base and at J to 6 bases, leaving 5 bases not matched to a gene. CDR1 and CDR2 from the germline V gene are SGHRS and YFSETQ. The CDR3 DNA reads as TGCGCCAGCAGCTTGTTGGCTAGCGGGGTCAATGAGCAGTTCTTC. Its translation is CASSLLASGVNEQFF.

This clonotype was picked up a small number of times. CDR3 nucleotide sequence: TGTGCCATCAGTGATCTAGCGGGGGACACCGGGGAGCTGTTTTTT. This codes for CAISDLAGDTGELFF. The V call is TRBV10-3, the J call TRBJ2-2; 10 bases match TRBD2. V shed 3 bases and J 3 bases; nucleotides not matched to a gene: 1. Germline-derived CDR1 and CDR2 are ENHRY and SYGVKD. This CDR3 has 15 amino acids.

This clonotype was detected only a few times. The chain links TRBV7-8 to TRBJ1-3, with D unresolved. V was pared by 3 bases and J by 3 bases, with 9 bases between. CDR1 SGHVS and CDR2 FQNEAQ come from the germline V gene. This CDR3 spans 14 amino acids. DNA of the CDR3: TGTGCCAGCAGCTTCATGGGGTTTGGAAACACCATATATTTT. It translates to CASSFMGFGNTIYF.

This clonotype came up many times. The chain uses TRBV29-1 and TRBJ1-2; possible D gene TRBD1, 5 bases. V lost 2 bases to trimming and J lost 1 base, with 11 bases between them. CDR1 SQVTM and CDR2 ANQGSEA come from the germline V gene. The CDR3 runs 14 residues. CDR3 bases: TGCAGCGTTGAAAGACAGATCTTTAACTATGGCTACACCTTC. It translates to CSVERQIFNYGYTF.